These 26 T cell receptor beta chains originate from one sample sequenced in a study of T cell clonality in common variable immunodeficiency. Notes on the study in general: In common variable immunodeficiency, TCR beta chains reportedly carried fewer deletions and N-nucleotide insertions.

No antigen has been assigned to these receptors. Measured with immunoSEQ multiplex PCR; TCRdb has only the in-frame clones, and not every one. Listed here are fewer than 15,000 clones without any singletons, the top ten holding more than 5.5%. The sequenced material came from peripheral blood mononuclear cells. These receptors all stem from a human donor with common variable immunodeficiency.

Turning to this clone: The read gets to within 3 residues of the CDR3 end, and the germline J gene fills in the rest. The gene calls are TRBV7-3 and TRBJ1-1; 9 bases agree with TRBD1. The V gene's germline CDR1 is SGHTA and CDR2 FQGTGA. This CDR3 is built from 16 residues. Unmatched junction bases numbered 14, after V lost 5 bases and J lost 7 bases. The CDR3 here is CASSKVPGQGIGEAFF. The covered CDR3 bases are TGTGCCAGCAGCAAGGTCCCGGGACAGGGAATCGGTGAA.

This clone has just a few counts. Coverage ceases 3 residues before the CDR3 finishes, and the germline J gene fills in the end. This sequence joins TRBV2 and TRBJ1-4; 7 bases are shared with TRBD1. The CDR3 runs 14 residues. The junction had 7 bases not matched to a gene; V was cut back by 7 bases and J by 5 bases. The germline CDR1 and CDR2 sequences are SNHLY and FYNNEI. The CDR3 DNA, read in part, is TGTGCCAGCAAACGGGACAGTCAGAATGAAAAA. Amino acid sequence: CASKRDSQNEK. The whole CDR3 protein reads CASKRDSQNEKLFF.

By proportion, this clone is medium-sized. The CDR3 here is CASSPKVRGNKNIQYF. Incomplete CDR3 DNA: TGTGCCAGCTCACCGAAAGTCAGGGGCAACAAAAACATT. The chain joins TRBV18 to TRBJ2-4; D is possibly TRBD1 (6 bases). The CDR3 end lies 3 residues beyond the end of the read and is filled in from the germline J gene. Trimming cost V 3 bases and J 3 bases, with 15 bases left between them. Germline CDR1 reads KGHSH; CDR2 reads LQKENI. This CDR3 contains 16 residues.

This clone was recorded a few times. The missing CDR3 end, 3 residues past where the read stops, is filled in from the germline J gene. The chain carries TRBV18 and TRBJ1-1, with 7 bases fitting TRBD1. Germline V gene lookup returns CDR1 KGHSH and CDR2 LQKENI. Germline trimming cut 2 bases from V and 0 bases from J; bases unmatched to any gene: 3. There are 15 residues in the CDR3. Partial CDR3 DNA: TGTGCCAGCTCACCATATACAGGGGTGAACACTGAA. This codes for CASSPYTGVNTE. The full CDR3 protein is CASSPYTGVNTEAFF. Using reference TRBV18 and TRBJ1-1 for the parts outside the CDR3, the full variable domain is NAGVMQNPRHLVRRRGQEARLRCSPMKGHSHVYWYRQLPEEGLKFMVYLQKENIIDESGMPKERFSAEFPKEGPSILRIQQVVRGDSAAYFCASSPYTGVNTEAFFGQGTRLTVV.

Regarding this clone: The CDR3 extends 3 residues past the end of the read, so its final part is completed from the germline J gene. The V gene is TRBV7-2, the J gene TRBJ1-5; unclear D gene. V was shortened by 5 bases and J by 7 bases, with 12 bases between the two germline ends. Looked up from germline, CDR1 is SGHTA and CDR2 is FQGNSA. The CDR3 length is 13 residues. The CDR3 protein is CASSRLIGQPQHF. The covered CDR3 bases are TGTGCCAGCAGCCGCCTCATAGGGCAGCCC.

On this clone itself: With the read ending 3 residues before the CDR3 end, the germline J gene is used to fill in that end. The J gene is TRBJ2-7, the V gene TRBV11-1; TRBD2 aligns across 13 bases. CDR1 SGHAT and CDR2 FQDESV come from the germline V gene (reference sequence). After removal of 1 base from V and 6 bases from J, the junction contained 0 bases not matched to a gene. The CDR3 covers 14 residues. The CDR3 sequence is CASSLGLAGGEQYF. CDR3 bases read: TGTGCCAGCAGCTTAGGACTAGCGGGGGGCGAG.

This clone was observed a few times. Read data end 3 residues before the CDR3 end; the end is taken from the germline J gene. The J gene is TRBJ2-3, the V gene TRBV19; D remains unclear. The germline V and J ends were trimmed by 7 bases and 1 base, with 12 bases remaining between them. This CDR3 contains 14 residues. CDR1 is LNHDA and CDR2 is SQIVND in the germline V gene (reference sequence). The CDR3 bases that were read are TGTGCCAGTACAGGTTGGCGAGGCACAGATACG. Its translation is CASTGWRGTDT. The full CDR3 sequence reads CASTGWRGTDTQYF. The full variable domain, its missing parts supplied by reference TRBV19 and TRBJ2-3, is DGGITQSPKYLFRKEGQNVTLSCEQNLNHDAMYWYRQDPGQGLRLIYYSQIVNDFQKGDIAEGYSVSREKKESFPLTVTSAQKNPTAFYLCASTGWRGTDTQYFGPGTRLTVL.

The CDR3 reads CASIPGLAGGNTGELFF. The CDR3 DNA, read in part, is TGCGCCAGCATTCCAGGACTAGCGGGGGGGAACACCGGGGAG. The chain uses TRBV5-1 and TRBJ2-2; TRBD2 matches at 14 bases. The CDR3 is cut off 3 residues early in the read; its end comes from the germline J gene. The germline CDR1 and CDR2 sequences are SGHRS and YFSETQ. The trim removed 6 bases at V and 1 base at J, leaving 5 bases unmatched. The CDR3 is 17 amino acids.

This clone was detected many times. The read terminates 3 residues ahead of where the CDR3 ends, so the germline J gene completes it. V and J are TRBV4-1 and TRBJ2-7; 9 positions match TRBD1. The CDR3 covers 16 residues. Trimming cost V 0 bases and J 2 bases; bases outside gene matches: 5. The V gene's germline CDR1 is MGHRA and CDR2 YSYEKL. CDR3 residues: CASSQDVGQGTYEQYF. Partial CDR3 DNA: TGCGCCAGCAGCCAAGATGTGGGACAGGGTACCTACGAG.

To note about this clone: The DNA ends 3 residues before the CDR3 does, and the rest of the CDR3 is filled in from the germline J gene. V is TRBV19 and J is TRBJ2-7; unclear D gene. Germline V gene data show CDR1 as LNHDA and CDR2 as SQIVND (reference sequence). The length of the CDR3 is 13 residues. V was trimmed by 5 bases and J by 2 bases, leaving 10 bases between them. CDR3 bases read: TGTGCCAGTAGTGCACTTCTGACCTACGAG. Its translation is CASSALLTYE. The CDR3 reads in full as CASSALLTYEQYF.

The table lists this clone with a few counts. Read sequence stops 3 residues before the CDR3 end, and the germline J gene provides the missing end. The V call is TRBV6-1, the J call TRBJ2-7; tentative D call: TRBD2 (5 bases). The length of the CDR3 is 13 residues. Germline CDR1 and CDR2: MNHNS and SASEGT. Trimming stripped 3 bases from V and 3 bases from J, with 9 bases between. The part of the CDR3 DNA that was read is TGTGCCAGCAGTGAGGCGGGTTACTACGAG. Amino acid sequence: CASSEAGYYE. The CDR3 as a whole reads CASSEAGYYEQYF.

This clone was found a few times. The read finishes 3 residues shy of the CDR3 end, and the germline J gene is used to complete it. The chain recombines TRBV7-2 with TRBJ1-1, with a possible D match to TRBD1 (6 bases). V lost 6 bases and J lost 6, with 11 bases in between. This CDR3 region has 12 residues. Germline CDR1 and CDR2: SGHTA and FQGNSA. CDR3 DNA (partial): TGTGCCAGCAGGACAGGTTACTCTGAA. Amino acids: CASRTGYSE. The whole CDR3 is CASRTGYSEAFF.

Note on this clone: The CDR3 is cut off 3 residues early in the read; its end comes from the germline J gene. The V and J genes are TRBV7-9 and TRBJ2-3; possible D gene TRBD1, 5 bases. Trimming cost V 4 bases and J 2 bases, with 13 bases left between them. The CDR3 has 15 amino acids. Germline assignment: CDR1 SEHNR and CDR2 FQNEAQ (reference sequence). The CDR3 sequence is CASSSTDIYTDTQYF. The sequenced part of the CDR3 DNA is TGTGCCAGCAGCTCCACGGACATTTACACAGATACG.

In regard to this clone: The DNA ends 3 residues before the CDR3 does, and the rest of the CDR3 is filled in from the germline J gene. The rearrangement links TRBV20-1 to TRBJ2-7, with 7 bases lining up with TRBD2. The V segment lost 6 bases and the J segment 6 bases; nucleotides outside the gene matches: 8. This CDR3 is built from 12 residues. Germline assignment: CDR1 DFQATT and CDR2 SNEGSKA (reference sequence). CDR3 loop: CSAGLSEGEQYF. CDR3 DNA, as far as it was read: TGCAGTGCGGGACTATCGGAGGGCGAG.

By frequency in the sample, this clone is large (0.1 to 1%). The read ends 3 residues early relative to the CDR3; the germline J gene fills the gap. The chain recombines TRBV20-1 with TRBJ1-2, with D maybe TRBD1 (5 bases). V was trimmed by 1 base and J by 3 bases, leaving 12 bases between them. The CDR3 has 14 residues. CDR1 and CDR2 from the germline V gene are DFQATT and SNEGSKA (reference sequence). The CDR3 is CSARGPLGDYGYTF. The CDR3 bases that were read are TGCAGTGCTAGAGGCCCGCTAGGGGACTATGGC.

This clone was detected ten times or more. The CDR3 extends 3 residues past the end of the read, so its final part is completed from the germline J gene. The V gene is TRBV19, the J gene TRBJ2-1; tentative D call: TRBD2 (6 bases). This CDR3 is built from 15 residues. Trimming removed 3 bases at V and 2 bases at J, with 11 bases between. The germline CDR1 and CDR2 sequences are LNHDA and SQIVND (reference sequence). Partial CDR3 DNA: TGTGCCAGTAGTATGGGGGGTCTACCCTACAATGAG. Translated, it gives CASSMGGLPYNE. The full CDR3 sequence reads CASSMGGLPYNEQFF.

Regarding this clone: The read ends 3 residues early relative to the CDR3; the germline J gene fills the gap. The chain recombines TRBV19 with TRBJ1-1; D is undetermined. The CDR3 sequence is 16 residues long. Germline V CDR1 and CDR2: LNHDA, SQIVND (reference sequence). V was shortened by 6 bases and J by 3 bases, with 20 bases between the two germline ends. CDR3 DNA, as far as it was read: TGTGCCAGTAGCCGAGATGGTGGCGACAAGTACACTGAA. It encodes CASSRDGGDKYTE. The whole CDR3 sequence is CASSRDGGDKYTEAFF.

This clone showed up just a few times. The CDR3 end lies 3 residues beyond the end of the read and is filled in from the germline J gene. This chain links TRBV19 with TRBJ2-3; D possibly corresponds to TRBD2 (5 bases). The V end was cut by 7 bases, the J end by 0 bases, with 14 bases between. CDR1 is LNHDA and CDR2 is SQIVND in the germline V gene (reference sequence). The CDR3 length is 15 residues. CDR3 region: CASTGGLPSTDTQYF. The covered CDR3 bases are TGTGCCAGTACCGGAGGACTTCCAAGCACAGATACG. The full variable domain, in which reference TRBV19 and TRBJ2-3 provide the parts outside the CDR3, is DGGITQSPKYLFRKEGQNVTLSCEQNLNHDAMYWYRQDPGQGLRLIYYSQIVNDFQKGDIAEGYSVSREKKESFPLTVTSAQKNPTAFYLCASTGGLPSTDTQYFGPGTRLTVL.

This clone has ten or more counts. The CDR3 is cut off 3 residues early in the read; its end comes from the germline J gene. The chain uses TRBV20-1 and TRBJ2-5; D is perhaps TRBD1 or TRBD2 (5 bases each). Looked up from germline, CDR1 is DFQATT and CDR2 is SNEGSKA (reference sequence). The CDR3 covers 13 residues. Between the trimmed V and J ends, which lost 3 bases and 7 bases, there was a span of 15 bases. Incomplete CDR3 DNA: TGCAGTGCTAGCATAGGGGCCGGAGGGACC. Translating it yields CSASIGAGGT. The CDR3 reads in full as CSASIGAGGTQYF.

In its sample, this clone is medium-sized. The CDR3 goes on 3 residues after the read ends, and that part is filled in from the germline J gene. The chain combines TRBV3-1 (or the pseudogene TRBV3-2) with TRBJ2-5, with 8 bases lining up with TRBD2. Looked up from germline, CDR1 is LGHDT and CDR2 is YNNKEL (reference sequence). Trimming at V came to 3 bases and at J to 4 bases, leaving 13 bases not matched to a gene. This CDR3 region has 17 residues. CDR3: CASSQGNRGGLGETQYF. The sequenced CDR3 bases are TGTGCCAGCAGCCAGGGAAACCGGGGGGGCCTGGGAGAGACC.

This clone was observed a handful of times. Sequencing ends 3 residues short of the CDR3 end; the germline J gene provides the rest. Distinct nucleotide sequences in the sample also encode this CDR3. This sequence joins TRBV18 and TRBJ2-1; the match to TRBD2 covers 9 bases. The germline V gene has CDR1 KGHSH and CDR2 LQKENI. J gave up 9 bases and V 6 bases, and 9 bases lay outside the gene matches. This CDR3 region has 14 residues. The chain's CDR3 is CASSPGGGVREQFF. Incomplete CDR3 DNA: TGTGCCAGCTCCCCTGGCGGGGGGGTACGTGAG. The complete variable domain, with remaining parts taken from reference TRBV18 and TRBJ2-1, reads NAGVMQNPRHLVRRRGQEARLRCSPMKGHSHVYWYRQLPEEGLKFMVYLQKENIIDESGMPKERFSAEFPKEGPSILRIQQVVRGDSAAYFCASSPGGGVREQFFGPGTRLTVL.

In its sample, this clone ranks as medium-sized (0.01 to 0.1%). The covered CDR3 bases are TGCAGTGCTCGGTCCTCGTCTCCAGGTGAG. It is translated as CSARSSSPGE. The complete CDR3 sequence is CSARSSSPGEQFF. V gene TRBV20-1 combines with J gene TRBJ2-1; D is unclear. The read finishes 3 residues shy of the CDR3 end, and the germline J gene is used to complete it. Germline assignment: CDR1 DFQATT and CDR2 SNEGSKA (reference sequence). There are 13 residues in the CDR3. Between the trimmed V and J ends, which lost 5 bases and 9 bases, there was a span of 17 bases.

This clone was counted a few times. The read is 3 residues too short to cover the CDR3 end, so that end is filled in from the germline J gene. The chain uses TRBV2 and TRBJ2-3, with D possibly being TRBD1 (6 bases). Germline V gene data show CDR1 as SNHLY and CDR2 as FYNNEI. This CDR3 is built from 16 residues. V was clipped by 4 bases and J by 1 base, with 15 bases between them. Here the CDR3 reads CASSVSGGAGTDTQYF. CDR3 bases read: TGTGCCAGCAGTGTCTCTGGGGGCGCGGGCACAGATACG.

In its sample, this clone was seen many times. With the read ending 3 residues before the CDR3 end, the germline J gene is used to fill in that end. J is TRBJ1-5 and V is TRBV18; D remains unclear. The CDR3 is 16 residues long. The V and J ends lost 2 bases and 0 bases respectively, with 11 bases between them. Germline CDR1 KGHSH, CDR2 LQKENI. The CDR3 bases that were read are TGTGCCAGCTCACCAAGGCCTGCAGATAGCAATCAGCCC. This codes for CASSPRPADSNQP. From start to end, the CDR3 is CASSPRPADSNQPQHF.

For this clone: The read ends 3 residues shy of where the CDR3 ends; the end is completed using the germline J gene. The chain combines TRBV18 with TRBJ1-1; 10 bases fit TRBD1. This CDR3 is 17 amino acids long. CDR1 and CDR2 from the germline V gene are KGHSH and LQKENI. V was pared by 3 bases and J by 2 bases, with 9 bases of the junction left unmatched. The CDR3 here is CASSPFLRDRGNTEAFF. The covered CDR3 bases are TGTGCCAGCTCACCTTTCTTAAGGGACAGGGGAAACACTGAA. Drawing the rest from reference TRBV18 and TRBJ1-1, the complete variable domain is NAGVMQNPRHLVRRRGQEARLRCSPMKGHSHVYWYRQLPEEGLKFMVYLQKENIIDESGMPKERFSAEFPKEGPSILRIQQVVRGDSAAYFCASSPFLRDRGNTEAFFGQGTRLTVV.

Worth noting for this clone: Read sequence stops 3 residues before the CDR3 end, and the germline J gene provides the missing end. V is TRBV2 and J is TRBJ2-1, with 9 positions matching TRBD1. CDR1 and CDR2 from the germline V gene are SNHLY and FYNNEI. The CDR3 contains 15 residues. The ends lost 6 bases at V and 2 bases at J; junction bases unmatched: 5. The sequenced part of the CDR3 DNA is TGTGCCAGCAGCCCGGACAGGGGAGCCTACAATGAG. It encodes CASSPDRGAYNE. From start to end, the CDR3 is CASSPDRGAYNEQFF.